Sequencing of this T cell receptor (beta chain) was carried out in a study of blood T cells in healthy people across ages. General study points: Unknown donor CMV status possibly confounded expanded clonotype changes. The unsorted PBMCs prevented any conclusive comparison of naive versus antigen-experienced cells.

Each donor supplied 7.5 to 10 milliliters of peripheral blood. The germline V gene has CDR1 LGHNA and CDR2 YSLEER. The CDR3 has 17 residues. V lost 0 bases and J lost 5; bases outside the gene matches: 12. The sample holds a few counts of this clonotype. Its specificity is unknown. A second roughly 7 to 11 cycle PCR used barcoded and J-beta primers. TCRdb recomputed calls from the 5' RACE reads with MiXCR, one row per CDR3 protein. The sample lists around 1.5 million distinct CDR3 sequences; 30% to 35% were seen once. Sequencing input: blood. The receptor's source is a woman in her 30s in good health. The rearrangement uses TRBV4-3 and TRBJ2-5; the match to TRBD2 covers 7 bases. CDR3 amino acids: CASSQEGSGTLRETQYF. CDR3 DNA: TGCGCCAGCAGCCAAGAAGGGAGCGGGACCCTCCGGGAGACCCAGTACTTC.